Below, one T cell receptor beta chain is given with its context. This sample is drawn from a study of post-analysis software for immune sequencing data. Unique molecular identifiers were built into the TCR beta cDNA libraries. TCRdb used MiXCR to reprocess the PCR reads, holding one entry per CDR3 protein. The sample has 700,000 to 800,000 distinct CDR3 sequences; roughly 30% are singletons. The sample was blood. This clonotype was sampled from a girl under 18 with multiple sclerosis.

Written as DNA, the CDR3 is TGTGCCAGCAGCGCGCGACCGAGGGAGCAGTACTTC. It codes for CASSARPREQYF. V gene TRBV7-2 combines with J gene TRBJ2-7; no definite D call. Germline V gene lookup returns CDR1 SGHTA and CDR2 FQGNSA. The V and J ends lost 5 bases and 7 bases respectively, with 12 bases between them. This CDR3 is 12 amino acids long.